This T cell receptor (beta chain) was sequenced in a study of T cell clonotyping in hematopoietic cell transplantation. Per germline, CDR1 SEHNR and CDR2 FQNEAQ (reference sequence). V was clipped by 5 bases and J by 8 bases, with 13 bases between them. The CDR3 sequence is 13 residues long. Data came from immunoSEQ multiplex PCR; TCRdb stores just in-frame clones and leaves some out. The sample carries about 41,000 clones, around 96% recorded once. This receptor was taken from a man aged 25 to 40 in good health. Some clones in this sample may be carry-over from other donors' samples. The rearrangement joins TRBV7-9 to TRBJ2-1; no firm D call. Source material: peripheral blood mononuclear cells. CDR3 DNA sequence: TGTGCCAGCAGCCCCGCGTGGAGTCATGAGCAGTTCTTC. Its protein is CASSPAWSHEQFF.